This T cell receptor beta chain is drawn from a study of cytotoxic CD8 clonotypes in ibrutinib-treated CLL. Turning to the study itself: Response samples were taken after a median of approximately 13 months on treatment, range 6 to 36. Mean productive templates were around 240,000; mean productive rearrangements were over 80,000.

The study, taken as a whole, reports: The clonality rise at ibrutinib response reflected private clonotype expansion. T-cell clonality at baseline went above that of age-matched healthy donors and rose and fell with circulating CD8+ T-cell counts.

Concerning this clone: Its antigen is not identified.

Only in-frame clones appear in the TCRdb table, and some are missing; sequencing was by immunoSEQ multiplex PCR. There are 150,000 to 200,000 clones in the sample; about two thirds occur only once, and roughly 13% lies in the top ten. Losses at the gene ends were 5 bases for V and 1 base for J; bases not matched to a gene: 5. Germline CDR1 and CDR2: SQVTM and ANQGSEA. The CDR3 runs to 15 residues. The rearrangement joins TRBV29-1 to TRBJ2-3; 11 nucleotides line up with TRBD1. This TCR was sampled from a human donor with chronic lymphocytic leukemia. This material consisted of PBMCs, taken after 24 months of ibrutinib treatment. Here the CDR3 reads CSVTPGQGGTDTQYF. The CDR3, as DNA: TGCAGCGTTACCCCGGGACAGGGGGGCACAGATACGCAGTATTTT.